This TCR beta chain emerged from a study of T cell responses to AZD1222 COVID-19 vaccine. General observations from the study: Repertoires were sampled only after the peak T cell response. Most donors were white British and more were female, and clonal diversity was possibly underestimated.

This table comes from immunoSEQ multiplex PCR, and its TCRdb copy is limited to in-frame clones, with some not included. Of more than 150,000 clones listed, 80% to 95% were seen once; the top ten hold nearly 3.5%. Note on this clone: Its antigen is not known.

This clonotype was sampled from an adult who received the AZD1222 COVID-19 vaccine. Sequencing was performed on peripheral blood, taken 28 days after the second AZD1222 dose.

The CDR3: CASSQALRTGNEQYF. The CDR3 DNA reads as TGTGCCAGCAGCCAAGCTCTTCGGACGGGTAACGAGCAGTACTTC. The rearrangement links TRBV3-1 (or the pseudogene TRBV3-2) to TRBJ2-7, with D hard to call. The germline V gene has CDR1 LGHDT and CDR2 YNNKEL (reference sequence). V lost 1 base, J lost 5 bases, and 15 bases lay in between. This CDR3 spans 15 amino acids.